This T cell receptor (beta chain) is drawn from a study of blood T cells in healthy people across ages. CDR3 length: 13 amino acids. The V and J ends lost 7 bases and 3 bases, in that order; junction bases with no gene match: 6. Germline CDR1 DFQATT, CDR2 SNEGSKA (reference sequence). There are a few counts of this clonotype. A sample-barcoded 5' primer and a J-beta primer mix were used in a second PCR of roughly 7 to 12 cycles. Any given sample supplied a minimum of 3 million CDR3-containing paired-end reads. In TCRdb, the 5' RACE reads were re-called with MiXCR into one record per CDR3 protein. The sample shows approximately 700,000 distinct CDR3 sequences, 32% of them seen only once.

Material: blood. The rearrangement links TRBV20-1 to TRBJ1-1; 9 bases are a match to TRBD1. This receptor was taken from a woman older than 75 in good health. CDR3: CSVGTGRDTEAFF. CDR3 in DNA: TGCAGTGTAGGGACAGGGAGGGACACTGAAGCTTTCTTT.